These T cell receptor beta chains were read from a single sample in a study of identical twins. One entry per CDR3 protein, called by TCRdb with MiXCR from the 5' RACE reads. This table has approximately 700,000 distinct CDR3 sequences, 15% to 20% appearing once. These same data were also listed under a study on T cells expressing NK-cell markers.

The sample was PBMCs. The receptors derive from a woman between 18 and 29 years old in good health. CDR3s include the opening cysteine and the closing phenylalanine or tryptophan. The order of the fields is CDR3 DNA, CDR3 protein, J gene, clone size, D gene, V gene. D genes are given only for firm matches. Clone size is shown for a subset of rows, as once, few, many or a class of expanded clone.

cdr3_nt: TGTGCCAGCAGCGTAGGGGCTAGCGGATACAATGAGCAGTTCTTC
cdr3_aa: CASSVGASGYNEQFF
j_call: TRBJ2-1
clone_size: many
d_call: TRBD2
v_call: TRBV9

cdr3_nt: TGTGCCAGCAGCTTGGCTCCGGACAGGGGAGCTGAAGCTTTCTTT
cdr3_aa: CASSLAPDRGAEAFF
j_call: TRBJ1-1
clone_size: few
d_call: TRBD1
v_call: TRBV5-5

cdr3_nt: TGCAGTGCTAGGGGGCAGGTAAACGAGCAGTACTTC
cdr3_aa: CSARGQVNEQYF
j_call: TRBJ2-7
clone_size: many
d_call: NA
v_call: TRBV20-1

cdr3_nt: TGTGCCAGTCGCCCCTCGTGGGGGTCCTACAATGAGCAGTTCTTC
cdr3_aa: CASRPSWGSYNEQFF
j_call: TRBJ2-1
clone_size: NA
d_call: NA
v_call: TRBV6-2/TRBV6-3

cdr3_nt: TGCAGTGCTCCTGACAGGGCGAACAATGAGCAGTTCTTC
cdr3_aa: CSAPDRANNEQFF
j_call: TRBJ2-1
clone_size: few
d_call: TRBD1
v_call: TRBV20-1

cdr3_nt: TGTGCCAGCAGCTTAGAACAGGGTCCCCTAATTTACGAGCAGTACTTC
cdr3_aa: CASSLEQGPLIYEQYF
j_call: TRBJ2-7
clone_size: NA
d_call: NA
v_call: TRBV7-9

cdr3_nt: TGTGCCTGGAGTACTCAGATGAACACTGAAGCTTTCTTT
cdr3_aa: CAWSTQMNTEAFF
j_call: TRBJ1-1
clone_size: NA
d_call: NA
v_call: TRBV30

cdr3_nt: TGCGCCAGCAGCCTCCCGGCGGGGGGAACAGATACGCAGTATTTT
cdr3_aa: CASSLPAGGTDTQYF
j_call: TRBJ2-3
clone_size: NA
d_call: TRBD2
v_call: TRBV5-1

cdr3_nt: TGTGCCAGCAGCTCGGACAGGAGCAACACTGAAGCTTTCTTT
cdr3_aa: CASSSDRSNTEAFF
j_call: TRBJ1-1
clone_size: few
d_call: TRBD1
v_call: TRBV6-2/TRBV6-3

cdr3_nt: TGTGCCAGCAGCTTAGAGGTCTTC
cdr3_aa: CASSLEVF
j_call: TRBJ2-1
clone_size: NA
d_call: NA
v_call: TRBV11-2

cdr3_nt: TGTGCCAGCAGCCAAATGAGCAATCAGCCCCAGCATTTT
cdr3_aa: CASSQMSNQPQHF
j_call: TRBJ1-5
clone_size: few
d_call: NA
v_call: TRBV3-1

cdr3_nt: TGCAGTGCTAGAGGTTCAGGGGGACGCAGATCGGCCACTGAAGCTTTCTTT
cdr3_aa: CSARGSGGRRSATEAFF
j_call: TRBJ1-1
clone_size: few
d_call: TRBD1
v_call: TRBV20-1

cdr3_nt: TGTGCCAGCAGTCCCCAACAGGGGCGTATTGCCGAAAAACTGTTTTTT
cdr3_aa: CASSPQQGRIAEKLFF
j_call: TRBJ1-4
clone_size: NA
d_call: TRBD1
v_call: TRBV27

cdr3_nt: TGTGCCAGCAGAGGCCTAGCGGGGCTCACCGGGGAGCTGTTTTTT
cdr3_aa: CASRGLAGLTGELFF
j_call: TRBJ2-2
clone_size: few
d_call: TRBD2
v_call: TRBV27

cdr3_nt: TGCAGCGCTATGAGACCCGGCTCAGATACGCAGTATTTT
cdr3_aa: CSAMRPGSDTQYF
j_call: TRBJ2-3
clone_size: NA
d_call: NA
v_call: TRBV20-1

cdr3_nt: TGTGCCAGCAGTCATCCCGGGACACAGGAAGGATCGAATGAGCAGTTCTTC
cdr3_aa: CASSHPGTQEGSNEQFF
j_call: TRBJ2-1
clone_size: few
d_call: NA
v_call: TRBV6-1

cdr3_nt: TGTGCCAGCAGCGCAGCCGGGACAGTGACCTACAATGAGCAGTTCTTC
cdr3_aa: CASSAAGTVTYNEQFF
j_call: TRBJ2-1
clone_size: few
d_call: TRBD1
v_call: TRBV7-3

cdr3_nt: TGTGCCAGCAGCCCCGGGCTAGCGGGAGTCGTAGATGAGCAGTTCTTC
cdr3_aa: CASSPGLAGVVDEQFF
j_call: TRBJ2-1
clone_size: NA
d_call: TRBD2
v_call: TRBV5-8

cdr3_nt: TGTGCCAGCAGAGATCCGGGACTAGCAAAGTTCTTC
cdr3_aa: CASRDPGLAKFF
j_call: TRBJ2-1
clone_size: few
d_call: TRBD2
v_call: TRBV7-2

cdr3_nt: TGCAGTGCTAGGAAGGCTAGCGGGGCCAATGAGCAGTTCTTC
cdr3_aa: CSARKASGANEQFF
j_call: TRBJ2-1
clone_size: NA
d_call: TRBD2
v_call: TRBV20-1

cdr3_nt: TGTGCCAGCAGCCCCGGGGGAGGGCTAAATGAGCAGTTCTTC
cdr3_aa: CASSPGGGLNEQFF
j_call: TRBJ2-1
clone_size: many
d_call: TRBD2
v_call: TRBV6-1

cdr3_nt: TGCGCCAGCAGCTCATCGCCGGGACTAGCGGGATTCACAGATACGCAGTATTTT
cdr3_aa: CASSSSPGLAGFTDTQYF
j_call: TRBJ2-3
clone_size: NA
d_call: TRBD2
v_call: TRBV5-1

cdr3_nt: TGTGCCAGCAGTTTCTCGGCAGGGAAAACCTACGAGCAGTACTTC
cdr3_aa: CASSFSAGKTYEQYF
j_call: TRBJ2-7
clone_size: NA
d_call: NA
v_call: TRBV12-3/TRBV12-4

cdr3_nt: TGTGCCAGTAGCCACAGGTTGGGGGCATACTTC
cdr3_aa: CASSHRLGAYF
j_call: TRBJ1-2
clone_size: NA
d_call: NA
v_call: TRBV19

cdr3_nt: TGCAGCGTTGATGTGGGTTGGACCGGGGAGCTGTTTTTT
cdr3_aa: CSVDVGWTGELFF
j_call: TRBJ2-2
clone_size: NA
d_call: NA
v_call: TRBV29-1

cdr3_nt: TGTGCCAGCAGAAAAATCAAGGTAGCGTGGGCGGACAGCACAGATACGCAGTATTTT
cdr3_aa: CASRKIKVAWADSTDTQYF
j_call: TRBJ2-3
clone_size: NA
d_call: NA
v_call: TRBV6-1

cdr3_nt: TGCAGTGCTAGCGTCGTTTCGGGAGTGGGTACGCAGTATTTT
cdr3_aa: CSASVVSGVGTQYF
j_call: TRBJ2-3
clone_size: few
d_call: NA
v_call: TRBV20-1

cdr3_nt: TGCAGCGTTATTATAGCGGGGCGGTACCAAGAGACCCAGTACTTC
cdr3_aa: CSVIIAGRYQETQYF
j_call: TRBJ2-5
clone_size: NA
d_call: TRBD2
v_call: TRBV29-1

cdr3_nt: TGTGCCAGCAGCTTCTTCGTGGACACTGAAGCTTTCTTT
cdr3_aa: CASSFFVDTEAFF
j_call: TRBJ1-1
clone_size: few
d_call: NA
v_call: TRBV5-5

cdr3_nt: TGCGCCAGCAGGCCCGAGGGGGCCAATGAGCAGTTCTTC
cdr3_aa: CASRPEGANEQFF
j_call: TRBJ2-1
clone_size: few
d_call: TRBD1
v_call: TRBV5-1